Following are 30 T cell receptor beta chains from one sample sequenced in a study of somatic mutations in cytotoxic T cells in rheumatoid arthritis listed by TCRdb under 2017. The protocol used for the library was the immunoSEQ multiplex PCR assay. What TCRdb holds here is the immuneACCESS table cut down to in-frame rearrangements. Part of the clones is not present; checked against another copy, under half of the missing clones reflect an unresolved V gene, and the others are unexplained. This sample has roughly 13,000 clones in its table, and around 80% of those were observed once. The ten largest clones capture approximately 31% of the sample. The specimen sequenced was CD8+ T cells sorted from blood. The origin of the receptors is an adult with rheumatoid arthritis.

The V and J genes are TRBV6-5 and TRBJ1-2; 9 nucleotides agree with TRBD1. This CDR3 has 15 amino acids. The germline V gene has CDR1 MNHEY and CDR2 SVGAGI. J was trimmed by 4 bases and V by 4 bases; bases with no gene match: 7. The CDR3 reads CASSSPGQGSYGYTF. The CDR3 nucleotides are TGTGCCAGCAGTTCCCCGGGACAGGGATCCTATGGCTACACCTTC.

The CDR3 protein is CASSFPGDSGGSPDTQYF. In DNA, the CDR3 is TGTGCCAGCAGCTTCCCGGGAGATAGCGGGGGTTCTCCAGATACGCAGTATTTT. V and J are TRBV7-8 and TRBJ2-3, with 9 nucleotides matching TRBD2. Germline CDR1 SGHVS, CDR2 FQNEAQ. Unmatched junction bases numbered 14, after V lost 3 bases and J lost 4 bases. The CDR3 spans 18 residues.

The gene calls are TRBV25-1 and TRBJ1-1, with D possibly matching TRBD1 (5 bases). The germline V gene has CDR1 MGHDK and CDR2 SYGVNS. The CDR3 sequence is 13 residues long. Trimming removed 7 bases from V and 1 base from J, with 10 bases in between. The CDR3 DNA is TGTGCCAGCAAACGGGGGGGGAACACTGAAGCTTTCTTT. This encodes CASKRGGNTEAFF. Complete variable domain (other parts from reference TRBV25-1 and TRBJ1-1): EADIYQTPRYLVIGTGKKITLECSQTMGHDKMYWYQQDPGMELHLIHYSYGVNSTEKGDLSSESTVSRIRTEHFPLTLESARPSHTSQYLCASKRGGNTEAFFGQGTRLTVV.

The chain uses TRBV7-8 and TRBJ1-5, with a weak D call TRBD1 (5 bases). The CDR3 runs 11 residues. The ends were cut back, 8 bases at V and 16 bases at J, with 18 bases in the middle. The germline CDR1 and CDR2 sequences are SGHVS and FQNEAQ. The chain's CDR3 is CASGTAGKKHF. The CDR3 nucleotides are TGTGCCAGCGGGACGGCAGGGAAAAAACATTTT.

CDR3 protein: CASSGRQGAYNEQFF. CDR3 bases: TGTGCCAGCAGTGGAAGGCAGGGAGCCTACAATGAGCAGTTCTTC. The chain has TRBV2 and TRBJ2-1; D may be TRBD1 or TRBD2 (5 bases each). Between the trimmed V and J ends, which lost 4 bases and 2 bases, there was a span of 12 bases. CDR1 and CDR2 from the germline V gene are SNHLY and FYNNEI. The CDR3 is 15 amino acids.

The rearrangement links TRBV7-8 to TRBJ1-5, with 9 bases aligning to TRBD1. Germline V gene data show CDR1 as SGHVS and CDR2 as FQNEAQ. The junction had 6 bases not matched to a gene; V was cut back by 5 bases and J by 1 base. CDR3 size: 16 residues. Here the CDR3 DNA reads TGTGCCAGCAGCCGCCGACAGGGGGGGAGCAATCAGCCCCAGCATTTT. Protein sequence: CASSRRQGGSNQPQHF.

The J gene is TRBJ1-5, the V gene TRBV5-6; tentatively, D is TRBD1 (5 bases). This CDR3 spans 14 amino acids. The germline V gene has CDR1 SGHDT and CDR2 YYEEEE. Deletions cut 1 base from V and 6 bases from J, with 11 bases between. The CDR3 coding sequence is TGTGCCAGCAGCTTGTCGTCAGGGTTTCAGCCCCAGCATTTT. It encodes CASSLSSGFQPQHF.

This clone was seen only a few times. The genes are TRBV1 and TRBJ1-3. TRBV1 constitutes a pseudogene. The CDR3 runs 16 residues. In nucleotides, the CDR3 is TGCACCAGCGTTCCGCTCCCCGTGGGTGTGCGAAACACCATATATTTT. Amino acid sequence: CTSVPLPVGVRNTIYF.

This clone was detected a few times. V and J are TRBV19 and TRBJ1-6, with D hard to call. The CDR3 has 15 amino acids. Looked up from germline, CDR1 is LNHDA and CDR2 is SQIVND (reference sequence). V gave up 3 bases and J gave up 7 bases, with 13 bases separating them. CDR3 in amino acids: CASSIVGLGNSPLHF. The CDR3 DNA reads TGTGCCAGTAGTATTGTAGGGTTGGGGAATTCACCCCTCCACTTT.

The CDR3 DNA reads as TGTGCCAGCGCCCACAGGGGGCCCGGGGAGCTGTTTTTT. The encoded protein is CASAHRGPGELFF. This sequence joins TRBV27 and TRBJ2-2; 9 bases are shared with TRBD1. CDR1 is MNHEY and CDR2 is SMNVEV in the germline V gene (reference sequence). Losses at the gene ends were 8 bases for V and 6 bases for J; bases not matched to a gene: 4. This CDR3 is 13 amino acids long.

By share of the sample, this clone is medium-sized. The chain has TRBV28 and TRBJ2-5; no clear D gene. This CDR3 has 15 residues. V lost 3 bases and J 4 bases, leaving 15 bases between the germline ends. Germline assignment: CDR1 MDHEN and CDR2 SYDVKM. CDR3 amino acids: CASSLSAASGETQYF. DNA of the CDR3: TGTGCCAGCAGTTTGTCGGCGGCCTCTGGAGAGACCCAGTACTTC.

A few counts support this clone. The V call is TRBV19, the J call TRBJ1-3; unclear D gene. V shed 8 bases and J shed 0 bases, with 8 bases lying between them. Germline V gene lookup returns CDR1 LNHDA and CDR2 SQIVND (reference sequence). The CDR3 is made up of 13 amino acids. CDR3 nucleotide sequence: TGTGCCAGTGGCTGGAGCTCTGGAAACACCATATATTTT. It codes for CASGWSSGNTIYF.

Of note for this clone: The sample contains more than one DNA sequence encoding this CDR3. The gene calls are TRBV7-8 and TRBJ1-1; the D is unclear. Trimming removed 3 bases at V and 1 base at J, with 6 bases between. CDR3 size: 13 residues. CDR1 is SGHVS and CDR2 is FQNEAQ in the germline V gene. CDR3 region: CASSFGGNTEAFF. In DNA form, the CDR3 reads TGTGCCAGCAGCTTCGGCGGGAACACTGAAGCTTTCTTT.

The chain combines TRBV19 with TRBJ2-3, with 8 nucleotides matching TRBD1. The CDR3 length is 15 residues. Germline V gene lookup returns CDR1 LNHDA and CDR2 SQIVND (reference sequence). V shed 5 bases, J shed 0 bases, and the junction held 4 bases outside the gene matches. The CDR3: CASSHTGGSTDTQYF. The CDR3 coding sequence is TGTGCCAGTAGTCACACAGGGGGTAGCACAGATACGCAGTATTTT.

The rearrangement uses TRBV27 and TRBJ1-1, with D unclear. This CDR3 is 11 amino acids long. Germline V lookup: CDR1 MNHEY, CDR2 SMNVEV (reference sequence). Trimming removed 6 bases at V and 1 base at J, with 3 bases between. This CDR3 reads CASRRNTEAFF. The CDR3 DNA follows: TGTGCCAGCAGAAGGAACACTGAAGCTTTCTTT.

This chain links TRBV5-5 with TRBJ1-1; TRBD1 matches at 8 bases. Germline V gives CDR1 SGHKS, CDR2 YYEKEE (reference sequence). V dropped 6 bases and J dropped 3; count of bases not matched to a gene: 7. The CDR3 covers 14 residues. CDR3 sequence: CASTEVTGDTEAFF. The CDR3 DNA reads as TGTGCCAGCACCGAGGTGACAGGGGACACTGAAGCTTTCTTT.

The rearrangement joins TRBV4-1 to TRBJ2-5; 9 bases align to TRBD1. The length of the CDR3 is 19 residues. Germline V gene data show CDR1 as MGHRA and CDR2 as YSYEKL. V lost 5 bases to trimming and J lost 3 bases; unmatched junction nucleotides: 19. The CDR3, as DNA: TGCGCCAGCAGCTTCACAGGGGGCTTGGGACCACTTCTAAAAGAGACCCAGTACTTC. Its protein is CASSFTGGLGPLLKETQYF.

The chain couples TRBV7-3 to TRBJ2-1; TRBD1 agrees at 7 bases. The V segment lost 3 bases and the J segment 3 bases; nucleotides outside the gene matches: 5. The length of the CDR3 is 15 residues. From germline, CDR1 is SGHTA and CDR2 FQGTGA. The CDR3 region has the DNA TGTGCCAGCAGCTTTGGACAGGCAAACTACAATGAGCAGTTCTTC. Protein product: CASSFGQANYNEQFF.

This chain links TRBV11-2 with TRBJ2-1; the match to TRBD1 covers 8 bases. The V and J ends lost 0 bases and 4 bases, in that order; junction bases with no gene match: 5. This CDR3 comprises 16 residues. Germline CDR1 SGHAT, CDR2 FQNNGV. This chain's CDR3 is CASSLERRGLYNEQFF. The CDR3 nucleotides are TGTGCCAGCAGCTTAGAGCGCAGGGGGCTTTACAATGAGCAGTTCTTC.

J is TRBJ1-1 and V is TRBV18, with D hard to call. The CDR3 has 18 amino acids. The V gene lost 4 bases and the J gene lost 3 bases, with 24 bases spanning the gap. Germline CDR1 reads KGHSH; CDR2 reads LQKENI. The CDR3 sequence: CASSLLGRIKSRDTEAFF. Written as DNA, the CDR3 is TGTGCCAGCTCACTTTTAGGGAGGATCAAAAGTCGGGACACTGAAGCTTTCTTT.

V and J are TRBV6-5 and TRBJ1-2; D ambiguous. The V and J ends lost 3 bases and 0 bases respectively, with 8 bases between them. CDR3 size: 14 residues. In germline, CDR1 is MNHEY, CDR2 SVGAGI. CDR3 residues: CASSYRSANYGYTF. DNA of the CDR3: TGTGCCAGCAGTTATCGTTCGGCTAACTATGGCTACACCTTC.

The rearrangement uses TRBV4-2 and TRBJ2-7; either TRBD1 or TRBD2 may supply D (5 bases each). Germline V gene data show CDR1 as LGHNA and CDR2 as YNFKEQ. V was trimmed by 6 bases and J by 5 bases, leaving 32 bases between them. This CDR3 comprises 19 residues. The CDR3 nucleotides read TGTGCCAGCAGTCGGCAAGTGGGAGCACTGGGGCAGGGCGTCCACGAGCAGTACTTC. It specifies CASSRQVGALGQGVHEQYF.

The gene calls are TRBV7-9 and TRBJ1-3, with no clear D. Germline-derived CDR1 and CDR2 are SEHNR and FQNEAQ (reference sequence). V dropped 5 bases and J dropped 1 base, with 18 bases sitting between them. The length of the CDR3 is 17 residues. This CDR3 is CASSLHSGVPSGNTIYF. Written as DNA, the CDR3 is TGTGCCAGCAGCCTCCACTCTGGGGTTCCTTCTGGAAACACCATATATTTT.

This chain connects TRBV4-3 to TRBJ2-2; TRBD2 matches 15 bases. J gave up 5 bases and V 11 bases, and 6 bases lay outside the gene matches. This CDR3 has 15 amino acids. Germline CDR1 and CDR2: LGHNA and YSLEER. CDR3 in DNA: TGCGCCTCCGGGACTAGCGGGGGGAGAACCGGGGAGCTGTTTTTT. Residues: CASGTSGGRTGELFF.

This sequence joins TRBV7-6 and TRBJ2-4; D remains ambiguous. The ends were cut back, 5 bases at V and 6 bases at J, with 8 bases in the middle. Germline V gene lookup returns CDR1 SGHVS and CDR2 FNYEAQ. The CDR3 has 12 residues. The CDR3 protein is CASSPDGNIQYF. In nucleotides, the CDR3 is TGTGCCAGCAGCCCAGATGGAAACATTCAGTACTTC.

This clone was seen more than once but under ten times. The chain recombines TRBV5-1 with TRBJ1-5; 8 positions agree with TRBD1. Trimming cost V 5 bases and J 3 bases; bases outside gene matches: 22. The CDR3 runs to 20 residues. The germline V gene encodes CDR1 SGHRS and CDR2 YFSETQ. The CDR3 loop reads CASRRGRQGSSPDLNQPQHF. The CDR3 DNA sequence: TGCGCCAGCAGACGTGGGAGACAGGGGTCAAGTCCAGATCTCAATCAGCCCCAGCATTTT.

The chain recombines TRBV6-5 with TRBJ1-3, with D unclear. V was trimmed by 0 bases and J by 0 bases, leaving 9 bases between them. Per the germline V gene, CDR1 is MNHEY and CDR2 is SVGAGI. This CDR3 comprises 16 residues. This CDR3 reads CASSYSRPSSGNTIYF. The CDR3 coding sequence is TGTGCCAGCAGTTACTCTCGGCCCAGCTCTGGAAACACCATATATTTT.

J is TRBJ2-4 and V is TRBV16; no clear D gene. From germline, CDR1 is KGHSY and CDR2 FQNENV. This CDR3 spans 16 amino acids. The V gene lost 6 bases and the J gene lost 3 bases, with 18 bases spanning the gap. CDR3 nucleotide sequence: TGTGCCAGCAGTGGACCGTCCCTTACTAACAAAAACATTCAGTACTTC. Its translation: CASSGPSLTNKNIQYF.

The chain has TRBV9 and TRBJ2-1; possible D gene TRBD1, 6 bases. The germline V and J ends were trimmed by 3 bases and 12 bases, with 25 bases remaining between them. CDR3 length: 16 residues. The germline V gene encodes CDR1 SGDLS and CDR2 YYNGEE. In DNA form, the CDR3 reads TGTGCCAGCAGCGGAACCGGGACACCCACAGTGCTTGGGCAGTTCTTC. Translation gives CASSGTGTPTVLGQFF.

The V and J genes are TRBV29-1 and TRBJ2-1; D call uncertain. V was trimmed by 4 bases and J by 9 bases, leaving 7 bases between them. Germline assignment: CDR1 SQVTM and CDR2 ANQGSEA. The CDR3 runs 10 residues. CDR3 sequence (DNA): TGCAGCGTTGTCGCAGCTGAGCAGTTCTTC. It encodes CSVVAAEQFF.